This TCR beta chain was found in a study of post-analysis software for immune sequencing data. Study context: Clinical courses comprised relapsing-remitting, secondary progressive and progressive-relapsing multiple sclerosis.

In the case of this clonotype: The antigen is unknown.

Per germline, CDR1 DFQATT and CDR2 SNEGSKA (reference sequence). The CDR3 totals 16 residues. The V segment lost 5 bases and the J segment 1 base; nucleotides outside the gene matches: 12. Findings and caveats of the study: Multiple sclerosis patients showed significantly lower normalized Chao1 diversity than controls did. Patients had higher frequencies than controls of roughly 5 TRBV segments, including TRBV5-6, TRBV5-1 and TRBV20-1. F measure grouped same-batch samples tightly together.

Unique molecular identifiers were present in the TCR beta cDNA libraries. Starting from approximately 1 to 10 million T cells, the study yielded 500,000 or so cDNA molecules. TCRdb re-derived calls from the PCR reads in MiXCR, one entry per CDR3 protein. The sample shows about 150,000 distinct CDR3 sequences, 30% of them seen only once. The sequencing input was blood. The J gene is TRBJ2-7, the V gene TRBV20-1; TRBD2 aligns across 9 bases. The TCR comes from a girl under 18 with multiple sclerosis. The DNA of the CDR3 is TGCAGTGCTCCCCCATCTTTAGCGGGAGCTTCCTACGAGCAGTACTTC. It specifies CSAPPSLAGASYEQYF.